Below are 19 T cell receptor beta chains sequenced from a single sample in a study of blood T cell repertoires in COVID-19. Clones were read by immunoSEQ multiplex PCR, and TCRdb kept only the in-frame ones, dropping some. In the table there are about 140,000 clones, around 80% of which are singletons. Sequencing was performed on peripheral blood. These receptors all stem from a woman of 80 years or more with active or convalescent COVID-19.

The J gene is TRBJ2-7, the V gene TRBV5-1; tentative D call: TRBD2 (6 bases). The CDR3 sequence is 15 residues long. Germline CDR1 reads SGHRS; CDR2 reads YFSETQ. Trimming cost V 4 bases and J 4 bases, with 18 bases left between them. The chain's CDR3 is CASSLDGGRGYEQYF. The CDR3 DNA sequence: TGCGCCAGCAGCCTGGATGGGGGGAGAGGATACGAGCAGTACTTC.

The chain links TRBV2 to TRBJ1-5; D is undetermined. The CDR3 sequence is 14 residues long. Deletions cut 3 bases from V and 4 bases from J, with 10 bases between. The germline gives CDR1 SNHLY, CDR2 FYNNEI. The CDR3 nucleotides read TGTGCCAGCAGTGATATAAGCCGAAATCAGCCCCAGCATTTT. Residues: CASSDISRNQPQHF.

The chain is built from TRBV6-2 or TRBV6-3 and TRBJ1-2; D gene unclear. Germline V gene sequence: CDR1 MNHEY, CDR2 SVGEGT. The CDR3 extends over 11 amino acids. V lost 6 bases and J 7 bases, leaving 9 bases between the germline ends. CDR3 region: CASSLSGGYTF. The CDR3 nucleotides are TGTGCCAGCAGCCTATCAGGTGGCTACACCTTC.

The chain uses TRBV30 and TRBJ2-1; D uncertain. The CDR3 is 14 residues long. The V end lost 3 bases, the J end lost 2 bases, and 11 bases lay between the germline ends. The germline V gene encodes CDR1 GTSNPN and CDR2 SVGIG (reference sequence). CDR3 protein: CAWRAGLTYNEQFF. The CDR3 DNA sequence: TGTGCCTGGAGGGCCGGGTTAACCTACAATGAGCAGTTCTTC. Together with reference TRBV30 and TRBJ2-1, the CDR3 gives the full variable domain: SQTIHQWPATLVQPVGSPLSLECTVEGTSNPNLYWYRQAAGRGLQLLFYSVGIGQISSEVPQNLSASRPQDRQFILSSKKLLLSDSGFYLCAWRAGLTYNEQFFGPGTRLTVL.

The CDR3 sequence is CASSAGDSGANVLTF. The CDR3 DNA reads TGCGCCAGCAGCGCAGGGGACTCTGGGGCCAACGTCCTGACTTTC. V and J are TRBV5-1 and TRBJ2-6, with D tentatively TRBD1 (6 bases). V was pared by 4 bases and J by 0 bases, with 8 bases between. Germline CDR1 SGHRS, CDR2 YFSETQ. There are 15 residues in the CDR3.

The J gene is TRBJ2-1, the V gene TRBV7-2; unclear D gene. CDR3 length equals 14 residues. V was shortened by 3 bases and J by 0 bases, with 6 bases between the two germline ends. The V gene's germline CDR1 is SGHTA and CDR2 FQGNSA. Here the CDR3 reads CASSFTNSYNEQFF. The CDR3 DNA sequence: TGTGCCAGCAGCTTTACTAACTCCTACAATGAGCAGTTCTTC.

The V gene is TRBV6-1, the J gene TRBJ1-1; TRBD1 matches 9 bases. Germline V gene lookup returns CDR1 MNHNS and CDR2 SASEGT. This CDR3 spans 14 amino acids. The trim removed 3 bases at V and 4 bases at J, leaving 3 bases unmatched. The CDR3 sequence: CASSETGGSTEAFF. The CDR3 nucleotides are TGTGCCAGCAGTGAGACAGGGGGATCCACTGAAGCTTTCTTT.

This clone was picked up a small number of times. The rearrangement joins TRBV29-1 to TRBJ1-2; 8 nucleotides agree with TRBD1. The CDR3 covers 13 residues. Trimming cost V 2 bases and J 7 bases; bases outside gene matches: 6. Per the germline V gene, CDR1 is SQVTM and CDR2 is ANQGSEA. The CDR3, as DNA: TGCAGCGTTGAAAAGGCTGGGACAGGTGGCTACACCTTC. It codes for CSVEKAGTGGYTF.

Notes on this clone: Other nucleotide sequences from this sample produce the same CDR3. The genes are TRBV6-5 and TRBJ2-7; the match to TRBD2 covers 8 bases. CDR3 length equals 14 residues. With 6 bases clipped from V and 6 bases from J, the junction kept 10 bases outside the gene matches. The germline V gene encodes CDR1 MNHEY and CDR2 SVGAGI. The CDR3 loop is CASSRDGRASEQYF. In DNA form, the CDR3 reads TGTGCCAGCAGCCGGGACGGGAGGGCCTCCGAGCAGTACTTC.

The CDR3 region is CASSLWAGVMNTEAFF. The CDR3 DNA reads TGTGCCAGCAGCTTATGGGCAGGGGTCATGAACACTGAAGCTTTCTTT. The chain is built from TRBV7-2 and TRBJ1-1; D is perhaps TRBD1 (6 bases). Trimming cost V 2 bases and J 0 bases, with 13 bases left between them. This CDR3 has 16 residues. The germline gives CDR1 SGHTA, CDR2 FQGNSA.

The rearrangement uses TRBV6-6 and TRBJ1-4; TRBD1 matches at 9 bases. The CDR3 spans 15 residues. Per the germline V gene, CDR1 is MNHNY and CDR2 is SVGAGI (reference sequence). The V gene end was trimmed by 6 bases and the J gene end by 8 bases; junction bases not matched to a gene: 10. CDR3 sequence (DNA): TGTGCCAGCAGCCCAGCCGGGACAGGGCGAGAAAAACTGTTTTTT. Residues: CASSPAGTGREKLFF.

This clone occurred a few times. The chain carries TRBV29-1 and TRBJ1-1, with D perhaps matching TRBD1 (6 bases). Trimming cost V 6 bases and J 3 bases, with 14 bases left between them. The CDR3 runs to 13 residues. Per germline, CDR1 SQVTM and CDR2 ANQGSEA. The CDR3 DNA reads as TGCAGCGTCGGTCGGACAGTCTACACTGAAGCTTTCTTT. Residues: CSVGRTVYTEAFF.

This rearrangement joins TRBV4-3 to TRBJ1-1; TRBD1 matches at 11 bases. V dropped 4 bases and J dropped 12; count of bases not matched to a gene: 7. Looked up from germline, CDR1 is LGHNA and CDR2 is YSLEER. The CDR3 has 13 residues. The CDR3 DNA reads TGCGCCAGCAGCCTCCTAGGACAGGGGGCAACTTTCTTT. Translation: CASSLLGQGATFF.

The chain employs TRBV4-3 and TRBJ1-5, with TRBD1 matching over 11 bases. The CDR3 is 16 amino acids. The germline V gene encodes CDR1 LGHNA and CDR2 YSLEER. V shed 0 bases and J 7 bases; nucleotides not matched to a gene: 5. The CDR3 loop reads CASSQDGTGGRQPQHF. The CDR3 nucleotides read TGCGCCAGCAGCCAAGATGGGACAGGGGGAAGACAGCCCCAGCATTTT.

The J gene is TRBJ1-4, the V gene TRBV4-3; no reliable D call. Germline CDR1 is LGHNA and CDR2 is YSLEER. This CDR3 has 16 residues. Trimming removed 3 bases from V and 7 bases from J, with 18 bases in between. The CDR3 sequence is CASSQMTFAGGEKLFF. The DNA for the CDR3 is TGCGCCAGCAGCCAGATGACTTTCGCCGGCGGTGAAAAACTGTTTTTT.

The rearrangement links TRBV29-1 to TRBJ2-7, with D perhaps matching TRBD1 (5 bases). CDR3 length: 13 residues. With 3 bases removed from V and 2 bases from J, the gap between germline ends came to 11 bases. Germline V gene data show CDR1 as SQVTM and CDR2 as ANQGSEA. This CDR3 reads CSVDLQGTYEQYF. CDR3 in DNA: TGCAGCGTTGATTTGCAGGGTACCTACGAGCAGTACTTC.

The chain recombines TRBV16 with TRBJ1-1; 9 bases fit TRBD1. The length of the CDR3 is 15 residues. J gave up 4 bases and V 4 bases, and 7 bases lay outside the gene matches. Per germline, CDR1 KGHSY and CDR2 FQNENV. The CDR3 DNA is TGTGCCAGCAGCCCTACAGGACAGGGGATCACTGAAGCTTTCTTT. Protein: CASSPTGQGITEAFF.

The chain links TRBV19 to TRBJ1-1; tentatively, D is TRBD1 (6 bases). V lost 7 bases and J 0 bases, leaving 12 bases between the germline ends. CDR1 and CDR2 from the germline V gene are LNHDA and SQIVND (reference sequence). There are 14 residues in the CDR3. The CDR3 nucleotides read TGTGCCAGTACCCCCCCAGGGGTGAACACTGAAGCTTTCTTT. Its protein is CASTPPGVNTEAFF.

This sequence joins TRBV12-3 or TRBV12-4 and TRBJ1-5; tentative D call: TRBD1 (5 bases). V was clipped by 1 base and J by 7 bases, with 8 bases between them. CDR3 length: 13 amino acids. Written as DNA, the CDR3 is TGTGCCAGCAGTTTAGGGACATTACAGCCCCAGCATTTT. Encoded protein: CASSLGTLQPQHF.